These 4 T cell receptor beta chains were all obtained from the same sample, sequenced in a study of T cell repertoires in cytomegalovirus infection. MiXCR, run by TCRdb on the reads, gives a single entry per CDR3 protein. The sample has approximately 110,000 distinct CDR3 sequences; around 31% are singletons. Which antigens these TCRs recognize remains unknown. The source material was CD8+ T cells from cultured PBMCs, sampled from culture after CMV antigen stimulation. The receptors here all came from a human donor in good health (CMV status not recorded). Some clones in this sample may be carry-over from other donors' samples.

The V and J genes are TRBV6-5 and TRBJ2-1; TRBD1 matches 9 bases. The CDR3 extends over 14 amino acids. The germline CDR1 and CDR2 sequences are MNHEY and SVGAGI. V dropped 3 bases and J dropped 8; count of bases not matched to a gene: 5. The CDR3 region is CASSYGTGRDEQFF. In DNA, the CDR3 is TGTGCCAGCAGTTATGGGACAGGGAGGGATGAGCAGTTCTTC.

This clonotype has just a few counts. The chain employs TRBV27 and TRBJ2-1; D is possibly TRBD1 or TRBD2 (7 bases each). Trimming pared 6 bases from V and 0 bases from J, leaving 18 bases between. There are 17 residues in the CDR3. The germline gives CDR1 MNHEY, CDR2 SMNVEV (reference sequence). The CDR3 sequence is CASSSGGGPSSYNEQFF. The CDR3 region has the DNA TGTGCCAGCAGCTCAGGGGGGGGGCCGAGCTCCTACAATGAGCAGTTCTTC.

The chain carries TRBV12-3 or TRBV12-4 and TRBJ1-2; D not resolved. This CDR3 is 15 amino acids long. V was clipped by 1 base and J by 4 bases, with 13 bases between them. The DNA of the CDR3 is TGTGCCAGCAGTTTAGGAGAGGGCAGACTCTATGGCTACACCTTC. The encoded protein is CASSLGEGRLYGYTF.

This clonotype was recorded many times. V is TRBV7-8 and J is TRBJ1-5; D remains ambiguous. Germline CDR1 reads SGHVS; CDR2 reads FQNEAQ. The CDR3 runs 16 residues. Trimming took off 3 bases at V and 3 bases at J, with 15 bases between the two ends. CDR3 coding DNA: TGTGCCAGCAGCTTGAAGGTTGGGCAGTCCAATCAGCCCCAGCATTTT. It translates to CASSLKVGQSNQPQHF.